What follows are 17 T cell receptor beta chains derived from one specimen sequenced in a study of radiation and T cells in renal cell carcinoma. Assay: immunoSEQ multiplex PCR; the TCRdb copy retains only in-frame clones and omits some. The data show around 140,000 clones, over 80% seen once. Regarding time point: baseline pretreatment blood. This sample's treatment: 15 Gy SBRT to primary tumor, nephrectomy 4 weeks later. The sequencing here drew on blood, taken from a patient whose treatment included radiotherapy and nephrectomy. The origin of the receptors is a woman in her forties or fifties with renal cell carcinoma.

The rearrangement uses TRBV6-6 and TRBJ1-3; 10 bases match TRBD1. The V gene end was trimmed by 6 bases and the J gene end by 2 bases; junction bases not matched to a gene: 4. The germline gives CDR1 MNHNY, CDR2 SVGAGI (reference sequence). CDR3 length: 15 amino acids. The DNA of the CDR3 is TGTGCCAGCAGACCCGGGACAGGGGCTGGAAACACCATATATTTT. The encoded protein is CASRPGTGAGNTIYF.

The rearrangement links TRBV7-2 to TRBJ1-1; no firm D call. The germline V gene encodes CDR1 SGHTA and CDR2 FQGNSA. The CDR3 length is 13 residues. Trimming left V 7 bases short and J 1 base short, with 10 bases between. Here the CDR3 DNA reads TGTGCCAGCATCCAGACACCGAACACTGAAGCTTTCTTT. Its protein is CASIQTPNTEAFF.

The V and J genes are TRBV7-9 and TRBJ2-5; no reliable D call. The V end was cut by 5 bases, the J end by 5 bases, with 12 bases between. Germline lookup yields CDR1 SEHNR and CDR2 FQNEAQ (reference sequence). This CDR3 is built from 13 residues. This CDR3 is CASSQASWETQYF. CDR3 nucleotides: TGTGCCAGCAGCCAGGCGTCGTGGGAGACCCAGTACTTC. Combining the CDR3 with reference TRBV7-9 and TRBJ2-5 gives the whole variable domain DTGVSQNPRHKITKRGQNVTFRCDPISEHNRLYWYRQTLGQGPEFLTYFQNEAQLEKSRLLSDRFSAERPKGSFSTLEIQRTEQGDSAMYLCASSQASWETQYFGPGTRLLVL.

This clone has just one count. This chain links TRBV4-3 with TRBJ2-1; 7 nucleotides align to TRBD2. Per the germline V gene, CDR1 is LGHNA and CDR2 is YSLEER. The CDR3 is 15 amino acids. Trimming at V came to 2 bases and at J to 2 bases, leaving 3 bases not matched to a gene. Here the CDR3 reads CASSQRAGPYNEQFF. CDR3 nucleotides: TGCGCCAGCAGCCAACGAGCGGGACCCTACAATGAGCAGTTCTTC.

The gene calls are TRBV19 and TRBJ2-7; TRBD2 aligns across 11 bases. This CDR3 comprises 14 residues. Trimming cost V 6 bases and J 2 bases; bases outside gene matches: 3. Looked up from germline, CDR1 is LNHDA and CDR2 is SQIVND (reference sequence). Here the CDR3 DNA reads TGTGCCAGTAGCACTAGCGGGGGTACCTACGAGCAGTACTTC. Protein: CASSTSGGTYEQYF.

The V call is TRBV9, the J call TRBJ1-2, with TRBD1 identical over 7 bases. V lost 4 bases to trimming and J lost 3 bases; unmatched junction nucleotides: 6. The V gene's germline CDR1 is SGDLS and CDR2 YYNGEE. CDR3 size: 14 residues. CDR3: CASSPTGRDYGYTF. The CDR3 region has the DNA TGTGCCAGCAGCCCGACAGGGAGGGACTATGGCTACACCTTC.

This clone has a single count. This chain's CDR3 is CASSLQQRVEGLTEAFF. CDR3 sequence (DNA): TGCGCCAGCAGCTTGCAACAACGGGTTGAGGGTTTGACTGAAGCTTTCTTT. The chain uses TRBV5-1 and TRBJ1-1; D not resolved. V lost 1 base and J 5 bases, leaving 21 bases between the germline ends. The germline CDR1 and CDR2 sequences are SGHRS and YFSETQ. The length of the CDR3 is 17 residues. Looking up the rest from reference TRBV5-1 and TRBJ1-1 gives the full variable domain: KAGVTQTPRYLIKTRGQQVTLSCSPISGHRSVSWYQQTPGQGLQFLFEYFSETQRNKGNFPGRFSGRQFSNSRSEMNVSTLELGDSALYLCASSLQQRVEGLTEAFFGQGTRLTVV.

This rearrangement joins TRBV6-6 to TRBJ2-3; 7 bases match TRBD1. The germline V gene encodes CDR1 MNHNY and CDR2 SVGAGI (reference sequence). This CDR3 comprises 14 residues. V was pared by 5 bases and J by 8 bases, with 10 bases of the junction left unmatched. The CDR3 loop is CASSDGTAQGTQYF. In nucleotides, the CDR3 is TGTGCCAGCAGTGACGGGACAGCCCAGGGTACGCAGTATTTT.

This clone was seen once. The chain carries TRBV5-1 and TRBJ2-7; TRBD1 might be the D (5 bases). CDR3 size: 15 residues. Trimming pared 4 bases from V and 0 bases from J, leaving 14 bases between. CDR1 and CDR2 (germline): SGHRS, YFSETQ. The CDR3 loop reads CASSHPDKSSYEQYF. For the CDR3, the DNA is TGCGCCAGCAGCCACCCGGACAAGAGCTCCTACGAGCAGTACTTC.

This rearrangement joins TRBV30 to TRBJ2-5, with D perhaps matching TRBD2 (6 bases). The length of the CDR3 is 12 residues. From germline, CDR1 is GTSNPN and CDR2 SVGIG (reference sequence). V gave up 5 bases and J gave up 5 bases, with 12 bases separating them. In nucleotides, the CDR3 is TGTGCCTGGGGGACTCCTTTGGAGACCCAGTACTTC. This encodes CAWGTPLETQYF.

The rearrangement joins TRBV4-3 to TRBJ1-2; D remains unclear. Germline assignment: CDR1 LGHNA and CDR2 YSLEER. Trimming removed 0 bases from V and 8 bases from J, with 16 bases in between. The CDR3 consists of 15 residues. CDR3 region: CASSQDPGGGLGYTF. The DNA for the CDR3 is TGCGCCAGCAGCCAAGATCCAGGAGGAGGCTTAGGCTACACCTTC.

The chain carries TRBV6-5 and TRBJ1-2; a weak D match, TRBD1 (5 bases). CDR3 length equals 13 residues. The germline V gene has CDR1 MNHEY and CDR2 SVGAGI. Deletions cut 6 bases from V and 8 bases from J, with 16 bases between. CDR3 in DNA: TGTGCCAGCAGGAAGATTAAACAGGAGGGCTACACCTTC. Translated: CASRKIKQEGYTF.

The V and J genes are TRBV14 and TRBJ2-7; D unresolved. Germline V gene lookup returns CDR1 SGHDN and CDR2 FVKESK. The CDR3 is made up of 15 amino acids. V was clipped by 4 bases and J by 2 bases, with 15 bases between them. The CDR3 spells CASSLFPGTAYEQYF. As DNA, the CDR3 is TGTGCCAGCAGCCTCTTTCCTGGAACAGCCTACGAGCAGTACTTC.

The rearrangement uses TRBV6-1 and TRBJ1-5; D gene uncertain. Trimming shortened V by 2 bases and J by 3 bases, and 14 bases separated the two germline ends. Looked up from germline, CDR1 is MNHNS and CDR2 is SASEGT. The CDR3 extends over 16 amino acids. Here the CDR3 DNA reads TGTGCCAGCAGTGAATTGCCAGCCGCCTCCAATCAGCCCCAGCATTTT. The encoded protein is CASSELPAASNQPQHF.

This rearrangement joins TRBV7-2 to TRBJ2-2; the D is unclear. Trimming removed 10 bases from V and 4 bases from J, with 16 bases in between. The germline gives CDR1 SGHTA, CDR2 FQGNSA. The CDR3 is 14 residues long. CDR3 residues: CATLPRDGTGELFF. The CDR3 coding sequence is TGTGCCACCCTTCCTCGCGATGGCACCGGGGAGCTGTTTTTT.

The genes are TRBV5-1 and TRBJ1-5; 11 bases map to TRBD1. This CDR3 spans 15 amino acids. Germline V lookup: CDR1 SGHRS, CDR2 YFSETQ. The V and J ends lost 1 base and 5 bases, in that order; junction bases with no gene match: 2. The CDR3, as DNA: TGCGCCAGCAGCTTGAGGACAGGGGGCGATCAGCCCCAGCATTTT. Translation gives CASSLRTGGDQPQHF.

DNA for the CDR3: TGCGCCAGCAGCTCTGTAACGGACGACTACGACGAGCAGTACTTC. It encodes CASSSVTDDYDEQYF. The chain employs TRBV5-1 and TRBJ2-7, with D possibly matching TRBD2 (5 bases). Trimming cost V 3 bases and J 5 bases, with 18 bases left between them. The CDR3 runs to 15 residues. Germline CDR1 is SGHRS and CDR2 is YFSETQ. Supplemented by reference TRBV5-1 and TRBJ2-7, the full variable domain reads KAGVTQTPRYLIKTRGQQVTLSCSPISGHRSVSWYQQTPGQGLQFLFEYFSETQRNKGNFPGRFSGRQFSNSRSEMNVSTLELGDSALYLCASSSVTDDYDEQYFGPGTRLTVT.